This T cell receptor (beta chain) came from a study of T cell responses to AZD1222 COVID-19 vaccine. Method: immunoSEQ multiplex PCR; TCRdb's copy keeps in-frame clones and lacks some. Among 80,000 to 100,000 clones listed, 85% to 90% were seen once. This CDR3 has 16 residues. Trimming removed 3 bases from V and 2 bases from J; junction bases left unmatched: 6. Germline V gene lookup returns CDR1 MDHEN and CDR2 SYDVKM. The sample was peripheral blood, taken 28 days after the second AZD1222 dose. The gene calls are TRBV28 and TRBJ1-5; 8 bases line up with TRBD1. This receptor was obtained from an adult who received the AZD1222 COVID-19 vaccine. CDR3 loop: CASSLLTGAGNQPQHF. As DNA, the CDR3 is TGTGCCAGCAGTTTGCTGACAGGGGCCGGCAATCAGCCCCAGCATTTT.